The sequence of this T cell receptor beta chain was determined in a study of spatial heterogeneity in lung cancer. Findings and limits, study-wide: Whereas they appeared in blood less at follow-up, ubiquitous expanded tumor TCRs appeared there more at resection.

The CDR3 has 13 residues. The germline V gene has CDR1 MNHEY and CDR2 SVGEGT. V was cut by 0 bases and J by 3 bases, with 3 bases left in between. TCRdb called the 5' RACE reads again in MiXCR, with one record for every CDR3 protein. The profile shows about 32,000 distinct CDR3 sequences, about 10% of them singletons. Ten or more counts support this clonotype. Its antigen is undetermined. Time point described: blood at routine non-recurrence follow-up after resection. Sequencing used PBMCs, obtained at follow-up. The origin of this receptor is a female donor with early-stage non-small cell lung cancer. The V gene is TRBV6-2 or TRBV6-3, the J gene TRBJ2-1; D remains ambiguous. This CDR3 is CASSYSRYNEQFF. DNA of the CDR3: TGTGCCAGCAGTTACTCCCGCTACAATGAGCAGTTCTTC.